This TCR beta chain originates from a study of shared clonotypes between healthy human individuals. The table came from immunoSEQ multiplex PCR; TCRdb's copy has only in-frame clones and leaves some out. The sample includes fewer than 1 million clones, 96% of them seen just once. The CDR3 is 15 amino acids. Germline V gene lookup returns CDR1 LNHDA and CDR2 SQIVND (reference sequence). V lost 7 bases to trimming and J lost 1 base; unmatched junction nucleotides: 2. Naive CD8 isolation took CD45RO-negative cells positively selected for CCR7 and excluded terminally differentiated effector memory CD45RA+ cells.

The chain combines TRBV19 with TRBJ2-1; 12 nucleotides agree with TRBD2. This receptor was obtained from a man aged 30-40 years in good health. The sequenced sample was naive CD8+ T cells sorted from blood. CDR3 loop: CASMTSGSSYNEQFF. Here the CDR3 DNA reads TGTGCCAGTATGACTAGCGGGAGTTCCTACAATGAGCAGTTCTTC.